One and the same sample provided the 27 T cell receptor beta chains below, sequenced in a study of cytomegalovirus exposure and HLA in healthy donors. The study ran its PCR with 60 Vbeta and 13 Jbeta primers. This table comes from immunoSEQ multiplex PCR, and its TCRdb copy is limited to in-frame clones, with some not included. The sample records 99,000 or so clones, roughly an eighth being singletons. The specimen sequenced was PBMCs. Every receptor here comes from a man aged 35 to 55 in good health and CMV-seropositive.

This chain links TRBV7-8 with TRBJ1-1, with a tentative D call TRBD1 (5 bases). V was cut by 3 bases and J by 3 bases, with 11 bases left in between. Looked up from germline, CDR1 is SGHVS and CDR2 is FQNEAQ. The CDR3 runs to 14 residues. CDR3 loop: CASSFGGVDTEAFF. The CDR3, as DNA: TGTGCCAGCAGCTTCGGGGGAGTGGACACTGAAGCTTTCTTT.

This clone was detected a few times. The rearrangement joins TRBV15 to TRBJ2-5, with a weak D call TRBD1 (6 bases). This CDR3 comprises 16 residues. The ends were cut back, 0 bases at V and 1 base at J, with 12 bases in the middle. CDR1 is LNHNV, CDR2 YYDKDF, per germline (reference sequence). This CDR3 reads CATSRDLGRGQETQYF. In DNA, the CDR3 is TGTGCCACCAGCAGAGATCTGGGCAGGGGCCAAGAGACCCAGTACTTC.

The V gene is TRBV7-2, the J gene TRBJ2-1; TRBD2 matches 14 bases. Germline values: CDR1 SGHTA, CDR2 FQGNSA. V gave up 5 bases and J gave up 9 bases; unmatched junction bases: 6. This CDR3 region has 15 residues. This CDR3 is CASSPRLAGGVEQFF. CDR3 DNA sequence: TGTGCCAGCAGCCCACGACTAGCGGGAGGGGTTGAGCAGTTCTTC.

The CDR3 loop is CASSVDRVGTEAFF. CDR3 DNA sequence: TGTGCCAGCAGTGTGGACAGGGTGGGCACTGAAGCTTTCTTT. V and J are TRBV6-1 and TRBJ1-1; 8 bases line up with TRBD1. Germline assignment: CDR1 MNHNS and CDR2 SASEGT. CDR3 length: 14 residues. V was pared by 4 bases and J by 4 bases, with 5 bases of the junction left unmatched.

This clone was seen a handful of times. The chain employs TRBV11-2 and TRBJ1-1; possible D gene TRBD1, 5 bases. The CDR3 is 15 residues long. Germline V CDR1 and CDR2: SGHAT, FQNNGV. Trimming pared 5 bases from V and 1 base from J, leaving 14 bases between. CDR3 amino acids: CASSPRGLGNTEAFF. CDR3 bases: TGTGCCAGCAGCCCAAGGGGACTGGGGAACACTGAAGCTTTCTTT. The full variable domain, in which reference TRBV11-2 and TRBJ1-1 provide the parts outside the CDR3, is EAGVAQSPRYKIIEKRQSVAFWCNPISGHATLYWYQQILGQGPKLLIQFQNNGVVDDSQLPKDRFSAERLKGVDSTLKIQPAKLEDSAVYLCASSPRGLGNTEAFFGQGTRLTVV.

The chain joins TRBV5-6 to TRBJ2-3; weak D call: TRBD2 (6 bases). The germline V gene encodes CDR1 SGHDT and CDR2 YYEEEE. V lost 2 bases to trimming and J lost 6 bases, with 10 bases between them. The CDR3 sequence is 13 residues long. CDR3 nucleotides: TGTGCCAGCAGCTTACCTAGCGCCGATACGCAGTATTTT. It is translated as CASSLPSADTQYF.

This clone was picked up a small number of times. V and J are TRBV6-1 and TRBJ2-5; 9 bases agree with TRBD1. The CDR3 loop spans 15 amino acids. V was pared by 6 bases and J by 5 bases, with 10 bases of the junction left unmatched. Germline assignment: CDR1 MNHNS and CDR2 SASEGT. CDR3 in DNA: TGTGCCAGCAGCACCAACCCGGGACAGGGCGAGACCCAGTACTTC. Translating gives CASSTNPGQGETQYF.

This clone occurred a few times. The rearrangement joins TRBV29-1 to TRBJ2-3; 9 bases are shared with TRBD2. CDR1 and CDR2 (germline): SQVTM, ANQGSEA. V lost 6 bases to trimming and J lost 3 bases; unmatched junction nucleotides: 10. The CDR3 runs 15 residues. CDR3 in DNA: TGCAGCGTCTCTTCCAATAGCGGGAGTACAGATACGCAGTATTTT. Its protein product is CSVSSNSGSTDTQYF.

A word on this clone: Other DNA sequences in the same sample also yield this CDR3. This chain joins TRBV6-5 and TRBJ2-2; 11 bases line up with TRBD2. The CDR3 is 15 amino acids. J was trimmed by 4 bases and V by 4 bases; bases with no gene match: 2. Germline CDR1 and CDR2: MNHEY and SVGAGI. The chain's CDR3 is CASSLLAGGTGELFF. CDR3 bases: TGTGCCAGCAGTTTGCTAGCGGGAGGCACCGGGGAGCTGTTTTTT.

This clone turned up a few times. The rearrangement links TRBV30 to TRBJ2-7; D is perhaps TRBD1 (5 bases). CDR1 is GTSNPN and CDR2 is SVGIG in the germline V gene (reference sequence). The V and J ends lost 2 bases and 2 bases respectively, with 10 bases between them. The CDR3 sequence is 13 residues long. CDR3 amino acids: CAWSMARAYEQYF. In nucleotides, the CDR3 is TGTGCCTGGAGTATGGCCAGGGCCTACGAGCAGTACTTC.

The chain is built from TRBV10-2 and TRBJ1-4, with D tentatively TRBD1 (5 bases). CDR3 length: 16 residues. Germline V gene lookup returns CDR1 WSHSY and CDR2 SAAADI. V lost 3 bases and J lost 8, with 19 bases in between. CDR3 sequence: CASSDPQGSSGEKLFF. The CDR3 DNA is TGCGCCAGCAGTGACCCTCAGGGATCCAGTGGGGAAAAACTGTTTTTT.

This clone showed up just a few times. This chain uses TRBV5-6 with TRBJ2-7, with TRBD1 matching over 7 bases. Germline-derived CDR1 and CDR2 are SGHDT and YYEEEE. The V segment lost 2 bases and the J segment 7 bases; nucleotides outside the gene matches: 6. This CDR3 has 13 amino acids. This CDR3 is CASSLGQAIEQYF. CDR3 nucleotides: TGTGCCAGCAGCTTAGGACAGGCCATAGAGCAGTACTTC.

This clone was counted only a few times. The V call is TRBV28, the J call TRBJ2-7; 7 bases are a match to TRBD2. The ends lost 2 bases at V and 4 bases at J; junction bases unmatched: 14. The CDR3 runs 17 residues. Germline loops: CDR1 MDHEN, CDR2 SYDVKM. The CDR3 region has the DNA TGTGCCAGCAGTTTAAGGCGAGGGAGGGCCCTGAGGTACGAGCAGTACTTC. It codes for CASSLRRGRALRYEQYF.

This clone was counted between two and nine times. V and J are TRBV6-5 and TRBJ1-1; a weak D match, TRBD1 (5 bases). The CDR3 runs 12 residues. The germline gives CDR1 MNHEY, CDR2 SVGAGI. The V end lost 6 bases, the J end lost 7 bases, and 12 bases lay between the germline ends. The CDR3 DNA follows: TGTGCCAGCAGCCAAAGGAGGGGTGAAGCTTTCTTT. Translation gives CASSQRRGEAFF.

This clone was seen only a few times. V and J are TRBV13 and TRBJ2-1, with D possibly being TRBD2 (6 bases). This CDR3 contains 15 residues. The germline gives CDR1 PRHDT, CDR2 FYEKMQ (reference sequence). Trimming took off 5 bases at V and 8 bases at J, with 19 bases between the two ends. For the CDR3, the DNA is TGTGCCAGCAGCCCAACTATACTCCCGGGGGATGAGCAGTTCTTC. Translating gives CASSPTILPGDEQFF.

This clone was counted a few times. The rearrangement joins TRBV28 to TRBJ1-2; tentatively, D is TRBD1 (6 bases). CDR1 is MDHEN, CDR2 SYDVKM, per germline. This CDR3 has 16 residues. With 6 bases removed from V and 1 base from J, the gap between germline ends came to 18 bases. CDR3 nucleotide sequence: TGTGCCAGCAGCACCACAGGGAGATGGGGTAACTATGGCTACACCTTC. Encoded protein: CASSTTGRWGNYGYTF.

This clone was seen a handful of times. This chain joins TRBV11-2 and TRBJ2-3, with 7 nucleotides matching TRBD2. Germline CDR1 reads SGHAT; CDR2 reads FQNNGV. The V segment lost 5 bases and the J segment 6 bases; nucleotides outside the gene matches: 14. The CDR3 length is 16 residues. CDR3 in DNA: TGTGCCAGCAGCCCCCCCCTAGCGGAGGGTGGGGATACGCAGTATTTT. Amino acid sequence: CASSPPLAEGGDTQYF.

This clone has more than one count but fewer than ten. The chain links TRBV21-1 to TRBJ2-5; TRBD2 is taken as the D call from the table, unchecked against the DNA. TRBV21-1 counts as a pseudogene. The CDR3 is 17 residues long. The CDR3 DNA sequence: TGTGCCAGCAGCTTAGTAGCGGGAGGGGGAAAAATGAAAACCCAGTACTTC. The encoded protein is CASSLVAGGGKMKTQYF.

This clone was observed a few times. Compared with germline, one end of the junction differs, possibly owing to a read error. Distinct nucleotide sequences in the sample also encode this CDR3. CDR3 coding DNA: TGTGCCAGCAGCCCCCGCGGTGCCTATGAGCAGTACTTC. This codes for CASSPRGAYEQYF. The chain carries TRBV5-6 and TRBJ2-7; no clear D gene. CDR1 and CDR2 (germline): SGHDT, YYEEEE. The CDR3 spans 13 residues.

Regarding this clone: The sample has other DNA sequences that encode this CDR3 too. This sequence joins TRBV10-1 and TRBJ2-5; TRBD1 agrees at 8 bases. Germline V gene lookup returns CDR1 WNHNN and CDR2 SYGVQD (reference sequence). The CDR3 consists of 15 residues. Germline trimming cut 0 bases from V and 4 bases from J; bases unmatched to any gene: 4. The chain's CDR3 is CASSESPGGRETQYF. The CDR3 region has the DNA TGCGCCAGCAGTGAGTCGCCAGGGGGCCGAGAGACCCAGTACTTC.

The J gene is TRBJ2-7, the V gene TRBV5-1; weak D call: TRBD2 (6 bases). This CDR3 comprises 14 residues. Germline loops: CDR1 SGHRS, CDR2 YFSETQ. The V end lost 7 bases, the J end lost 2 bases, and 16 bases lay between the germline ends. The CDR3 loop reads CASSPGEQAYEQYF. The CDR3, as DNA: TGCGCCAGCTCCCCGGGAGAGCAGGCCTACGAGCAGTACTTC. Using reference TRBV5-1 and TRBJ2-7 for the parts outside the CDR3, the full variable domain is KAGVTQTPRYLIKTRGQQVTLSCSPISGHRSVSWYQQTPGQGLQFLFEYFSETQRNKGNFPGRFSGRQFSNSRSEMNVSTLELGDSALYLCASSPGEQAYEQYFGPGTRLTVT.

CDR3 in amino acids: CATSAGLSRLGNEQFF. Here the CDR3 DNA reads TGTGCCACCAGCGCAGGCTTATCGCGATTGGGCAATGAGCAGTTCTTC. V is TRBV15 and J is TRBJ2-1; D remains unclear. Germline CDR1 reads LNHNV; CDR2 reads YYDKDF (reference sequence). The CDR3 consists of 16 residues. Trimming cost V 5 bases and J 6 bases, with 20 bases left between them.

The gene calls are TRBV5-3 and TRBJ1-2; D uncertain. TRBV5-3 is noted as an ORF with a role that remains uncertain. Trimming shortened V by 1 base and J by 4 bases, and 8 bases separated the two germline ends. This CDR3 comprises 13 residues. The CDR3 protein is CARSLCGVYGYTF. The CDR3 coding sequence is TGTGCCAGAAGCTTGTGCGGGGTCTATGGCTACACCTTC.

J is TRBJ1-1 and V is TRBV7-9; 8 nucleotides line up with TRBD1. The germline V gene encodes CDR1 SEHNR and CDR2 FQNEAQ (reference sequence). This CDR3 comprises 15 residues. V was pared by 1 base and J by 8 bases, with 9 bases of the junction left unmatched. The DNA for the CDR3 is TGTGCCAGCAGCTTAGGGACAGGGTCTTCTCGAGAAGCTTTCTTT. Its protein product is CASSLGTGSSREAFF.

The V gene is TRBV7-9, the J gene TRBJ1-2; 9 nucleotides align to TRBD1. This CDR3 has 18 amino acids. Germline V gene lookup returns CDR1 SEHNR and CDR2 FQNEAQ (reference sequence). Trimming removed 4 bases from V and 3 bases from J; junction bases left unmatched: 15. CDR3 nucleotide sequence: TGTGCCAGCAGCTCCTCCCTGCGGGACAGGGAATCGGACTATGGCTACACCTTC. Its protein is CASSSSLRDRESDYGYTF. Looking up the rest from reference TRBV7-9 and TRBJ1-2 gives the full variable domain: DTGVSQNPRHKITKRGQNVTFRCDPISEHNRLYWYRQTLGQGPEFLTYFQNEAQLEKSRLLSDRFSAERPKGSFSTLEIQRTEQGDSAMYLCASSSSLRDRESDYGYTFGSGTRLTVV.

The chain carries TRBV29-1 and TRBJ2-1; D not resolved. Trimming cost V 5 bases and J 3 bases, with 2 bases left between them. From germline, CDR1 is SQVTM and CDR2 ANQGSEA. The CDR3 has 10 residues. The CDR3 DNA reads TGCAGCGTTCTCTACAATGAGCAGTTCTTC. Residues: CSVLYNEQFF.

The rearrangement links TRBV27 to TRBJ1-2, with TRBD1 as a possible D gene (6 bases). CDR1 and CDR2 (germline): MNHEY, SMNVEV (reference sequence). V was trimmed by 3 bases and J by 8 bases, leaving 19 bases between them. The CDR3 is 15 residues long. CDR3 sequence (DNA): TGTGCCAGCAGTTTTATGAAGGACAGCCCTGGGGGCTACACCTTC. Translating it yields CASSFMKDSPGGYTF.